This T cell receptor beta chain came from a study of blood T cell repertoires in COVID-19 (dated by TCRdb to 2018 to 2021). With regard to the full study: The collaborator samples originated in the United States, Italy and Spain and spanned the acute and convalescent phases of COVID-19. The samples were drawn from the first 160 participants of the ongoing ImmuneRACE study and from 950 to 1,500 subjects provided by 6 global collaborators. A de-identified subject ID, COVID-19 status, age in years and sex were almost always included in the sample metadata. The repertoires were released in a freely available public database meant as a resource for research on the immune response to SARS-CoV-2. Where HLA class I and class II types were available, the types were taken from metadata supplied by the sample provider, not from assay-based typing. The dataset comprised deeply sampled blood TCRbeta repertoires from subjects exposed to, actively infected with, or recovered from COVID-19. The prospective study material was composed of cDNA or gDNA derived from T cells, B-cell-depleted T cells, or PBMCs. Study-wide conclusions, independent of this receptor: The quantity of clinical and demographic metadata differed by source and by participant and was supplied without curation.

TCRbeta CDR3 regions were amplified from genomic DNA by means of the immunoSEQ Assay, a bias-controlled multiplex PCR. For the original study's pipeline: Nucleated cell counts per sample were estimated from amplification of reference gene primers within the assay. To quantify the absolute abundance of each unique TCRbeta CDR3 rearrangement, sequence reads were collapsed and filtered. For each sample, productive Simpson clonality was calculated as the square root of Simpson's diversity index across productive rearrangements. TCRdb provides this immuneACCESS table in a form limited to in-frame rearrangements. Some clones are lacking; in checked studies, under half of them reflect an unresolved V gene, and why the rest are absent is not known. D and trimming were read from the DNA, whereas the V and J calls and clone size are those reported in that table. The sample table shows about 74,000 clones, and just over 85% are seen once. The ten largest clones represent around 1.9% of the sample.

Collaborating institutions collected whole blood in K2EDTA tubes following their own protocols. For TCRbeta analysis, collaborators shipped samples as frozen whole blood, isolated PBMCs, or DNA extracted from either of those sample types. Comment on this clone: Its binding antigen is unknown. The record has no base qualities; no much larger clone is one base away.

V is trimmed back by 1 base and J by 6 bases, and the junction contains 9 bases that no gene match accounts for. Counted from cysteine to phenylalanine, this CDR3 has 16 amino acids. Left in the record is the CDR3 DNA by itself, 48 bases read in frame from the first base. The CDR1 and CDR2 encoded by the germline V gene are LGHNA and YSLEER. This receptor chain uses TRBV4-3 and TRBJ2-1; TRBD2 matches 7 bases in the middle. This receptor was taken from a woman aged 80 or over with active or convalescent COVID-19. Sequenced: peripheral blood. For the CDR3, the sequence is CASSQVGSLAGNEQFF. The nucleotides read TGCGCCAGCAGCCAAGTAGGGTCTTTAGCGGGCAATGAGCAGTTCTTC.